The present T cell receptor (beta chain) was sequenced within a study of beta chain features in type 1 diabetes. The investigators reverse transcribed all of the isolated RNA, so they sequenced expressed TCRB transcripts. Measured with immunoSEQ multiplex PCR; TCRdb has only the in-frame clones, and not every one. The sample yields under 250,000 clones, roughly 30% seen once. Germline CDR1 SGHDT, CDR2 YYEEEE. CDR3 size: 14 residues. Between the trimmed V and J ends, which lost 4 bases and 0 bases, there was a span of 8 bases. This TCR was recovered from a man younger than 40 in good health. Sequenced: central memory CD4+ T cells from blood. The genes are TRBV5-6 and TRBJ1-3; D not certain. The CDR3 coding sequence is TGTGCCAGCAGCGCGAGGGTCTCTGGAAACACCATATATTTT. The encoded protein is CASSARVSGNTIYF.